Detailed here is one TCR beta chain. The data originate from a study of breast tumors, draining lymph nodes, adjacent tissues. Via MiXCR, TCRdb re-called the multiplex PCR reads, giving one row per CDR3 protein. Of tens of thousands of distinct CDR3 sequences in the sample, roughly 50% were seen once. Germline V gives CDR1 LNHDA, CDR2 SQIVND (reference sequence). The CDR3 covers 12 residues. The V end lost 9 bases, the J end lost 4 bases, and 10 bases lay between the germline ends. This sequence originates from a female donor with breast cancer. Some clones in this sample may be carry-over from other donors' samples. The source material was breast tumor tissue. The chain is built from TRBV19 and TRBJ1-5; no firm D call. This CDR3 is CASCAVNQPQHF. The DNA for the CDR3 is TGTGCCAGCTGCGCGGTGAATCAGCCCCAGCATTTT.